Presented here are 23 T cell receptor beta chains from one specimen sequenced in a study of blood T cell repertoires in COVID-19. Clones were read by immunoSEQ multiplex PCR, and TCRdb kept only the in-frame ones, dropping some. The sample carries roughly 400,000 clones, roughly 88% recorded once. Material: PBMCs or T cells enriched from blood (not recorded which). The receptor source for this set is a young woman who had been exposed to COVID-19.

The V gene is TRBV27, the J gene TRBJ2-7; TRBD2 agrees at 7 bases. With 4 bases clipped from V and 6 bases from J, the junction kept 3 bases outside the gene matches. CDR1 is MNHEY and CDR2 is SMNVEV in the germline V gene (reference sequence). This CDR3 contains 12 residues. For the CDR3, the DNA is TGTGCCAGCAGTTGGGAGGGAGGCGAGCAGTACTTC. It translates to CASSWEGGEQYF.

The rearrangement links TRBV27 to TRBJ1-2; D possibly corresponds to TRBD1 (5 bases). This CDR3 comprises 14 residues. Germline CDR1 and CDR2: MNHEY and SMNVEV (reference sequence). V was trimmed by 3 bases and J by 6 bases, leaving 14 bases between them. DNA for the CDR3: TGTGCCAGCAGTTTTCAGTCCGGAGGGGATGGCTACACCTTC. Its translation is CASSFQSGGDGYTF.

The rearrangement links TRBV28 to TRBJ2-7; D is perhaps TRBD2 (5 bases). V was cut by 4 bases and J by 3 bases, with 13 bases left in between. The CDR3 is 14 residues long. Germline V gene lookup returns CDR1 MDHEN and CDR2 SYDVKM. The CDR3 loop reads CASSSPGLSYEQYF. The CDR3 DNA follows: TGTGCCAGCAGTTCCCCGGGGTTAAGCTACGAGCAGTACTTC.

The chain links TRBV7-6 to TRBJ2-2; possible D gene TRBD1, 5 bases. Germline CDR1 SGHVS, CDR2 FNYEAQ. CDR3 size: 12 residues. Trimming cost V 5 bases and J 7 bases, with 8 bases left between them. DNA of the CDR3: TGTGCCAGCAGCCCCACAGGCGGGGAGCTGTTTTTT. It is translated as CASSPTGGELFF.

The chain joins TRBV7-9 to TRBJ2-1; possible D gene TRBD1, 6 bases. Germline-derived CDR1 and CDR2 are SEHNR and FQNEAQ (reference sequence). The ends were cut back, 2 bases at V and 5 bases at J, with 10 bases in the middle. The CDR3 is 14 residues long. The CDR3 DNA reads as TGTGCCAGCAGCTTATTACAGGGCCACAATGAGCAGTTCTTC. Translated: CASSLLQGHNEQFF.

The chain employs TRBV28 and TRBJ1-2, with a possible D match to TRBD1 (5 bases). The V gene lost 8 bases and the J gene lost 4 bases, with 20 bases spanning the gap. The CDR3 contains 15 residues. Germline V lookup: CDR1 MDHEN, CDR2 SYDVKM. The DNA of the CDR3 is TGTGCCAGCTCACCCCCCCGGGGGGAGATCTATGGCTACACCTTC. Translated: CASSPPRGEIYGYTF.

The chain links TRBV20-1 to TRBJ2-5, with a weak D call TRBD2 (6 bases). CDR1 and CDR2 from the germline V gene are DFQATT and SNEGSKA (reference sequence). This CDR3 has 11 residues. Trimming removed 7 bases at V and 9 bases at J, with 15 bases between. This CDR3 is CSVQSPGAQYF. In DNA, the CDR3 is TGCAGTGTACAGTCCCCGGGGGCCCAGTACTTC.

J is TRBJ2-5 and V is TRBV11-2, with D hard to call. Deletions cut 5 bases from V and 10 bases from J, with 11 bases between. The CDR3 contains 11 residues. Germline values: CDR1 SGHAT, CDR2 FQNNGV. DNA for the CDR3: TGTGCCAGCAGCCTCTTGAGGATCCAGTACTTC. Translating it yields CASSLLRIQYF.

The chain links TRBV11-2 to TRBJ2-7; 9 bases match TRBD1. The CDR3 is made up of 12 amino acids. Germline CDR1 is SGHAT and CDR2 is FQNNGV. CDR3 amino acids: CASSLGGQGGQV. CDR3 sequence (DNA): TGTGCCAGCAGCTTAGGGGGACAGGGTGGTCAGGTC.

The chain has TRBV9 and TRBJ1-2; perhaps TRBD1 as D (5 bases). The CDR3 totals 15 residues. V was pared by 4 bases and J by 2 bases, with 15 bases between. Germline values: CDR1 SGDLS, CDR2 YYNGEE. This CDR3 is CASSSPGLLNYGYTF. The DNA of the CDR3 is TGTGCCAGCAGCTCCCCGGGACTTCTAAACTATGGCTACACCTTC.

This clone showed up just a few times. This chain links TRBV28 with TRBJ2-1; 13 positions match TRBD2. This CDR3 has 15 residues. Germline loops: CDR1 MDHEN, CDR2 SYDVKM. V gave up 7 bases and J gave up 8 bases; unmatched junction bases: 8. DNA for the CDR3: TGTGCCAGCATGGTACTAGCGGGGGGGCAGTATGAGCAGTTCTTC. This sequence encodes CASMVLAGGQYEQFF. Full variable domain (missing parts from reference TRBV28 and TRBJ2-1): DVKVTQSSRYLVKRTGEKVFLECVQDMDHENMFWYRQDPGLGLRLIYFSYDVKMKEKGDIPEGYSVSREKKERFSLILESASTNQTSMYLCASMVLAGGQYEQFFGPGTRLTVL.

The chain links TRBV7-2 to TRBJ2-7; 9 bases are a match to TRBD2. Germline loops: CDR1 SGHTA, CDR2 FQGNSA. The CDR3 is 14 amino acids. The junction had 5 bases not matched to a gene; V was cut back by 4 bases and J by 4 bases. The CDR3 DNA follows: TGTGCCAGCAGCTCGCAGGCGGGAGGGTACGAGCAGTACTTC. As protein: CASSSQAGGYEQYF.

Only one count was recorded for this clone. The chain uses TRBV27 and TRBJ2-7; a possible D gene is TRBD1 (6 bases). Germline-derived CDR1 and CDR2 are MNHEY and SMNVEV (reference sequence). CDR3 length: 16 residues. The germline V and J ends were trimmed by 6 bases and 0 bases, with 18 bases remaining between them. The CDR3 DNA is TGTGCCAGCAGAAAATTTAGGGACAACAACTCCTACGAGCAGTACTTC. Amino acid sequence: CASRKFRDNNSYEQYF.

The chain links TRBV14 to TRBJ1-6, with TRBD1 matching 7 bases. The CDR3 spans 14 residues. Germline CDR1 is SGHDN and CDR2 is FVKESK. V lost 0 bases to trimming and J lost 10 bases; unmatched junction nucleotides: 3. The DNA for the CDR3 is TGTGCCAGCAGCCAAGAGACAGGGAACTCACCCCTCCACTTT. It encodes CASSQETGNSPLHF.

This sequence joins TRBV28 and TRBJ1-4, with TRBD1 matching over 12 bases. V shed 7 bases and J 3 bases; nucleotides not matched to a gene: 3. CDR3 length equals 15 residues. Germline V gene sequence: CDR1 MDHEN, CDR2 SYDVKM. The chain's CDR3 is CASKGQGAANEKLFF. CDR3 sequence (DNA): TGTGCCAGCAAGGGACAGGGGGCGGCTAATGAAAAACTGTTTTTT.

V and J are TRBV9 and TRBJ2-7, with 10 nucleotides matching TRBD1. Germline V gene sequence: CDR1 SGDLS, CDR2 YYNGEE. V was clipped by 4 bases and J by 3 bases; unmatched bases: 19. The CDR3 runs to 19 residues. This CDR3 reads CASSQSGTGDLRSFYEQYF. For the CDR3, the DNA is TGTGCCAGCAGCCAAAGTGGGACAGGGGACCTAAGAAGCTTCTACGAGCAGTACTTC.

The V gene is TRBV28, the J gene TRBJ1-3, with unresolved D. The CDR3 runs 14 residues. The V and J ends lost 7 bases and 4 bases respectively, with 14 bases between them. Germline V CDR1 and CDR2: MDHEN, SYDVKM. The CDR3: CASNGVGSGNTIYF. The CDR3 coding sequence is TGTGCCAGCAACGGGGTGGGCTCGGGAAACACCATATATTTT.

This chain uses TRBV4-3 with TRBJ1-1, with 8 positions matching TRBD1. Per the germline V gene, CDR1 is LGHNA and CDR2 is YSLEER. Trimming removed 2 bases from V and 4 bases from J; junction bases left unmatched: 6. The CDR3 spans 15 residues. The CDR3: CASSQRTGWATEAFF. In nucleotides, the CDR3 is TGCGCCAGCAGCCAACGGACAGGGTGGGCCACTGAAGCTTTCTTT.

The chain links TRBV25-1 to TRBJ2-1; 8 bases fit TRBD2. Germline V gene data show CDR1 as MGHDK and CDR2 as SYGVNS. The CDR3 has 15 amino acids. V was pared by 3 bases and J by 4 bases, with 5 bases of the junction left unmatched. The CDR3 bases are TGTGCCAGCAGTGACCTAGCGGGCCCGTACAATGAGCAGTTCTTC. It specifies CASSDLAGPYNEQFF.

This chain connects TRBV7-2 to TRBJ2-3, with TRBD2 identical over 10 bases. With V trimmed by 1 base and J by 3 bases, 4 bases remained unmatched. CDR3 length equals 16 residues. Germline V gene data show CDR1 as SGHTA and CDR2 as FQGNSA. The DNA of the CDR3 is TGTGCCAGCAGCTTAGTTTGGACTAGCGGAACAGATACGCAGTATTTT. This gives the protein CASSLVWTSGTDTQYF.

The chain employs TRBV2 and TRBJ1-6, with D possibly TRBD1 on 6 matching bases. The CDR3 runs to 14 residues. Trimming pared 2 bases from V and 8 bases from J, leaving 10 bases between. Germline V gene lookup returns CDR1 SNHLY and CDR2 FYNNEI. The CDR3 here is CASSERAGDSPLHF. The CDR3 bases are TGTGCCAGCAGTGAACGAGCAGGGGATTCACCCCTCCACTTT.

This chain connects TRBV6-5 to TRBJ2-1; TRBD2 matches 7 bases. The CDR3 covers 13 residues. Germline CDR1 and CDR2: MNHEY and SVGAGI. V shed 7 bases, J shed 8 bases, and the junction held 8 bases outside the gene matches. The CDR3 DNA reads TGTGCCAGCACCCGGGGGGAGAGTGATGAGCAGTTCTTC. Translation: CASTRGESDEQFF.

This sequence joins TRBV11-3 and TRBJ2-1; maybe TRBD1 (5 bases). V was trimmed by 1 base and J by 6 bases, leaving 16 bases between them. Germline values: CDR1 SGHNT, CDR2 YENEEA. This CDR3 comprises 16 residues. CDR3 nucleotides: TGTGCCAGCAGCTTAGGAATTCAATCAGGGTCCAATGAGCAGTTCTTC. It translates to CASSLGIQSGSNEQFF.